Listed below are T cell receptor beta chains from one sample, sequenced in a study of beta chain features in type 1 diabetes. Sequencing used immunoSEQ multiplex PCR; TCRdb keeps in-frame clones, though not all of them. The sample includes hundreds of thousands of clones, about an eighth seen only once; the top ten take 0.035% to 0.045%. The material sequenced was naive CD4+ T cells from blood. The receptors shown here come from a man aged 18 to 29 with type 1 diabetes. CDR3s include the opening cysteine and the closing phenylalanine or tryptophan. D genes are given only for firm matches. Clone size is stated in some rows and not others, as once, few, many or a class when expanded.

J gene: TRBJ1-2; clone size: few; V gene: TRBV10-3; D gene: TRBD1; CDR3 length: 12; CDR3 DNA: TGTGCCATCTGGGACAGGGGAAATGGCTACACCTTC; CDR3 protein: CAIWDRGNGYTF
J gene: TRBJ2-4; clone size: NA; V gene: TRBV18; D gene: NA; CDR3 length: 13; CDR3 DNA: TGTGCCAGCTCACCGGGAGCCAAAAACATTCAGTACTTC; CDR3 protein: CASSPGAKNIQYF
J gene: TRBJ2-3; clone size: few; V gene: TRBV7-2; D gene: NA; CDR3 length: 13; CDR3 DNA: TGTGGGCATGGTAGCGATAGCACAGATACGCAGTATTTT; CDR3 protein: CGHGSDSTDTQYF
J gene: TRBJ2-5; clone size: few; V gene: TRBV29-1; D gene: NA; CDR3 length: 11; CDR3 DNA: TGCAGCGTTGCTGGGGGCGAGACCCAGTACTTC; CDR3 protein: CSVAGGETQYF
J gene: TRBJ1-5; clone size: few; V gene: TRBV7-9; D gene: TRBD1; CDR3 length: 17; CDR3 DNA: TGTGCCAGCAGCTTAGCGGAGGGACAGGGGATGCATCAGCCCCAGCATTTT; CDR3 protein: CASSLAEGQGMHQPQHF
J gene: TRBJ1-3; clone size: few; V gene: TRBV18; D gene: NA; CDR3 length: 15; CDR3 DNA: TGTGCCAGCTCACCGGCGGAGGGGTCTGGAAACACCATATATTTT; CDR3 protein: CASSPAEGSGNTIYF
J gene: TRBJ1-1; clone size: NA; V gene: TRBV6-5; D gene: NA; CDR3 length: 14; CDR3 DNA: TGTGCCAGCAGTATTGGGCAGCAGAACACTGAAGCTTTCTTT; CDR3 protein: CASSIGQQNTEAFF
J gene: TRBJ2-3; clone size: NA; V gene: TRBV7-2; D gene: NA; CDR3 length: 14; CDR3 DNA: TGTGCCAGCAGTCATGGACTGAGCACAGATACGCAGTATTTT; CDR3 protein: CASSHGLSTDTQYF
J gene: TRBJ2-3; clone size: few; V gene: TRBV18; D gene: NA; CDR3 length: 15; CDR3 DNA: TGTGCCAGCTCACCGCTTCTTAGCCCCACAGATACGCAGTATTTT; CDR3 protein: CASSPLLSPTDTQYF
J gene: TRBJ1-2; clone size: NA; V gene: TRBV4-2; D gene: NA; CDR3 length: 14; CDR3 DNA: TGTGCCAGCAGCCAAGATACAGCTAACTATGGCTACACCTTC; CDR3 protein: CASSQDTANYGYTF
J gene: TRBJ2-5; clone size: few; V gene: TRBV5-1; D gene: TRBD1; CDR3 length: 16; CDR3 DNA: TGCGCCAGCAGAGAGGGACAGGGGGCCGGGATGGAGACCCAGTACTTC; CDR3 protein: CASREGQGAGMETQYF
J gene: TRBJ2-5; clone size: NA; V gene: TRBV2; D gene: NA; CDR3 length: 15; CDR3 DNA: TGTGCCAGCAGGAGACCTCAGGGGCCCGGGGAGACCCAGTACTTC; CDR3 protein: CASRRPQGPGETQYF
J gene: TRBJ1-5; clone size: few; V gene: TRBV19; D gene: NA; CDR3 length: 15; CDR3 DNA: TGTGCCAGTAGTATGCTCAGGGATAGCAATCAGCCCCAGCATTTT; CDR3 protein: CASSMLRDSNQPQHF
J gene: TRBJ1-5; clone size: NA; V gene: TRBV19; D gene: NA; CDR3 length: 12; CDR3 DNA: TGTGCCAGTCTGGCAGGCAATCAGCCCCAGCATTTT; CDR3 protein: CASLAGNQPQHF
J gene: TRBJ1-5; clone size: few; V gene: TRBV7-9; D gene: TRBD1; CDR3 length: 14; CDR3 DNA: TGTGCCAGCAGCCGGGGACAGGGCGATCAGCCCCAGCATTTT; CDR3 protein: CASSRGQGDQPQHF
J gene: TRBJ1-4; clone size: NA; V gene: TRBV7-9; D gene: NA; CDR3 length: 15; CDR3 DNA: TGTGCCAGCAACCCCGTGGGCGGACGAGATGAAAAACTGTTTTTT; CDR3 protein: CASNPVGGRDEKLFF
J gene: TRBJ1-1; clone size: few; V gene: TRBV5-6; D gene: NA; CDR3 length: 14; CDR3 DNA: TGTGCCAGCAGCCCTCCAGACCGGGGCACTGAAGCTTTCTTT; CDR3 protein: CASSPPDRGTEAFF
J gene: TRBJ2-3; clone size: NA; V gene: TRBV9; D gene: TRBD2; CDR3 length: 19; CDR3 DNA: TGTGCCAGCAGCGTAGACCCTAGCGGGGGGGCCTCTAGCACAGATACGCAGTATTTT; CDR3 protein: CASSVDPSGGASSTDTQYF
J gene: TRBJ1-2; clone size: few; V gene: TRBV5-4; D gene: TRBD1; CDR3 length: 14; CDR3 DNA: TGTGCCAGCAGCGCAGGACAGGGCAACTATGGCTACACCTTC; CDR3 protein: CASSAGQGNYGYTF
J gene: TRBJ1-2; clone size: NA; V gene: TRBV30; D gene: TRBD1; CDR3 length: 14; CDR3 DNA: TGTGCCTGGACAGGGGGTATTTCGAATTATGGCTACACCTTC; CDR3 protein: CAWTGGISNYGYTF